The sequence of this T cell receptor beta chain was determined in a study of tumor-infiltrating lymphocytes in localized non-small cell lung cancer. Study conclusions and caveats: Only some patients had TCR sequencing, depending on available tissue.

Some clones are missing from TCRdb's copy, which holds only in-frame ones; the method was immunoSEQ multiplex PCR. The sample gives around 7,000 clones, 75% to 85% of which show up once; approximately 16% is in the top ten. Of note for this clone: What it recognizes is unknown.

The V gene lost 3 bases and the J gene lost 10 bases, with 12 bases spanning the gap. From germline, CDR1 is MNHEY and CDR2 SMNVEV (reference sequence). The CDR3 covers 13 residues. The source material was uninvolved lung tissue not adjacent to the tumor. The receptor's source is a human donor with non-small cell lung cancer. The V and J genes are TRBV27 and TRBJ1-4; no reliable D call. The CDR3 DNA reads TGTGCCAGCAGTTTTACACTGTCGGGAAAACTGTTTTTT. As protein: CASSFTLSGKLFF.